This is a list of T cell receptor beta chains from one sample in a study of shared clonotypes between healthy human individuals. The data were produced by immunoSEQ multiplex PCR, yet TCRdb's version contains in-frame clones alone and is incomplete. The sample has some 1,900,000 clones, about 95% seen once. The sample taken for sequencing was naive CD8+ T cells sorted from blood. Every receptor here comes from a man aged 18 to 35 in good health. Both conserved end residues are part of each CDR3. The D gene is left open where the match is weak. The size of a clone is reported for some rows only, either as once, few or many, or as a class for expanded clones.

J gene | clone size | V gene | D gene | CDR3 DNA | CDR3 protein
TRBJ2-2 | NA | TRBV19 | NA | TGTGCCAGTAGTAACCCCAGACAAGACACCGGGGAGCTGTTTTTT | CASSNPRQDTGELFF
TRBJ2-7 | NA | TRBV10-1 | NA | TGCGCCAGCAGTGAGTCTACAGGGGGGGTACACGAGCAGTACTTC | CASSESTGGVHEQYF
TRBJ2-6 | NA | TRBV18 | TRBD1 | TGTGCCAGCTCACACGACAGGGCCCCTTACGAGGCCAACGTCCTGACTTTC | CASSHDRAPYEANVLTF
TRBJ1-4 | NA | TRBV6-1 | NA | TGTGCCAGCAGTGAGAGAAGGGCGAGGGAAGAAAAACTGTTTTTT | CASSERRAREEKLFF
TRBJ1-1 | NA | TRBV7-9 | NA | TGTGCCAGCAGCGTCTTTACAGCCCCGGGCACTGAAGCTTTCTTT | CASSVFTAPGTEAFF
TRBJ2-7 | NA | TRBV7-9 | NA | TGTGCCAGCGGCATTCTAGGGGACGAGCAGTACTTC | CASGILGDEQYF
TRBJ2-7 | once | TRBV7-8 | NA | TGTGCCAGCAGCTCGGGAAAATCCTACGAGCAGTACTTC | CASSSGKSYEQYF
TRBJ1-6 | NA | TRBV28 | NA | TGTGCCAGCAGGACAGCTTATAATTCACCCCTCCACTTT | CASRTAYNSPLHF
TRBJ2-5 | NA | TRBV5-6 | TRBD1 | TGTGCCAGCAGCGCGGCCGGGACAGGAGAAGAGACCCAGTACTTC | CASSAAGTGEETQYF
TRBJ1-2 | NA | TRBV29-1 | NA | TGCAGCGTCTTGGACAGCTATGGCTACACCTTC | CSVLDSYGYTF
TRBJ2-7 | NA | TRBV13 | NA | TGTGCCAGCAGCTGGGGGACTGGGAACTCCGAGCAGTACTTC | CASSWGTGNSEQYF
TRBJ2-2 | NA | TRBV4-3 | NA | TGCGCCAGCAGCCAAGATAGCGAGAACACCGGGGAGCTGTTTTTT | CASSQDSENTGELFF
TRBJ1-3 | once | TRBV27 | NA | TGTGCCAGCAGTACTGCCCCGGGACCGCCGTCTGGAAACACCATATATTTT | CASSTAPGPPSGNTIYF
TRBJ1-6 | NA | TRBV25-1 | NA | TGTGCCAGCAGTGTGGGACCGATGGGTAATTCACCCCTCCACTTT | CASSVGPMGNSPLHF
TRBJ2-7 | NA | TRBV4-1 | TRBD1 | TGCGCCAGCAGCCCCTTATCCGGGACAGTAGACTACGAGCAGTACTTC | CASSPLSGTVDYEQYF
TRBJ2-3 | NA | TRBV6-1 | NA | TGTGCCAGCAGTGAGTTCACAGATACGCAGTATTTT | CASSEFTDTQYF
TRBJ2-7 | NA | TRBV6-6 | TRBD1 | TGTGCCAGCAGTTATATGTCAGGGGGCGACGAGCAGTACTTC | CASSYMSGGDEQYF
TRBJ2-7 | NA | TRBV27 | TRBD1 | TGTGCCAGCAGTTTAGGGGCAGGGGGCCACGAGCAGTACTTC | CASSLGAGGHEQYF
TRBJ2-1 | NA | TRBV6-5 | NA | TGTGCCAGCGGACTCATCTACAATGAGCAGTTCTTC | CASGLIYNEQFF
TRBJ2-7 | NA | TRBV7-9 | TRBD1 | TGTGCCAGCAGCCAGGGACAGGAGAGCTCCTACGAGCAGTACTTC | CASSQGQESSYEQYF
TRBJ2-5 | NA | TRBV28 | NA | TGTGCCAGCAGCGGTGGGCTACGTGAAGAGACCCAGTACTTC | CASSGGLREETQYF
TRBJ2-7 | NA | TRBV27 | TRBD2 | TGTGCCAGCAGTCTCATCCCGGGGACTAGCGGGGGGGCCGGCGAGCAGTACTTC | CASSLIPGTSGGAGEQYF
TRBJ1-2 | NA | TRBV9 | NA | TGTGCCAGCAGCGTAGGTCGGCAGGGAGGGGCCTATGGCTACACCTTC | CASSVGRQGGAYGYTF
TRBJ2-5 | NA | TRBV7-9 | NA | TGTGCCAGCAGCCACGGACTAAGCTGGGATGAGACCCAGTACTTC | CASSHGLSWDETQYF
TRBJ1-1 | NA | TRBV6-5 | TRBD1 | TGTGCCAGCAGTTCAGGGGGCTCAAAAGCTTTCTTT | CASSSGGSKAFF
TRBJ1-2 | once | TRBV6-5 | NA | TGTGCCAGCAATACGGACAGCCGTTTGGGTGGCTACACCTTC | CASNTDSRLGGYTF
TRBJ2-2 | NA | TRBV28 | TRBD1 | TGTGCCAGCAGTTTAGAGTGGACAGGGTCCACCGGGGAGCTGTTTTTT | CASSLEWTGSTGELFF
TRBJ2-7 | NA | TRBV7-9 | NA | TGTGCCAGCAGCTTAGCGGCCGGGGCAGACGAGCAGTACTTC | CASSLAAGADEQYF
TRBJ1-1 | NA | TRBV7-9 | NA | TGTGCCAGCAGCTCGCCGGAGGTCCCTGAAGCTTTCTTT | CASSSPEVPEAFF
TRBJ2-2 | NA | TRBV2 | NA | TGTGCCAGCCAGAACACCGGGGAGCTGTTTTTT | CASQNTGELFF
TRBJ2-2 | NA | TRBV5-4 | TRBD2 | TGTGCCAGCAGCTTGGGTAGCGGGAGGGCGGGCACCGGGGAGCTGTTTTTT | CASSLGSGRAGTGELFF
TRBJ2-3 | NA | TRBV4-1 | NA | TGCGCCAGCAGCCAAGATTGGGCCCAGGCTACAGATACGCAGTATTTT | CASSQDWAQATDTQYF
TRBJ2-7 | NA | TRBV5-6 | NA | TGTGCCAGCAGCTGGGGCCCCGGGGTCGAGCAGTACTTC | CASSWGPGVEQYF
TRBJ2-3 | NA | TRBV9 | NA | TGTGCCAGCAGCTTCGGACCCGCGGATACGCAGTATTTT | CASSFGPADTQYF
TRBJ2-1 | NA | TRBV7-2 | NA | TGTGCCAGCAGCTTATTCTTCGGGACGGAGTACAATGAGCAGTTCTTC | CASSLFFGTEYNEQFF
TRBJ2-7 | NA | TRBV5-5 | NA | TGTGCCAGCAGCTGGAGGATTAACTACGAGCAGTACTTC | CASSWRINYEQYF